These 3 T cell receptor beta chains came from one sample sequenced in a study of blood T cell repertoires in COVID-19. The assay was immunoSEQ multiplex PCR, and TCRdb's table has in-frame clones only and misses some. The sample consists of approximately 200,000 clones, about nine tenths of them appearing once. Sample: peripheral blood. The source of these receptors is a man between 65 and 80 years old with acute or convalescent COVID-19.

The chain recombines TRBV28 with TRBJ1-4; TRBD1 agrees at 8 bases. V shed 5 bases and J 5 bases; nucleotides not matched to a gene: 7. The CDR3 is 15 amino acids. Germline-derived CDR1 and CDR2 are MDHEN and SYDVKM. CDR3 region: CASSPQTGENEKLFF. The CDR3 nucleotides are TGTGCCAGCAGTCCCCAGACAGGGGAGAATGAAAAACTGTTTTTT. Based on the CDR3 plus reference TRBV28 and TRBJ1-4, the full variable domain is DVKVTQSSRYLVKRTGEKVFLECVQDMDHENMFWYRQDPGLGLRLIYFSYDVKMKEKGDIPEGYSVSREKKERFSLILESASTNQTSMYLCASSPQTGENEKLFFGSGTQLSVL.

The chain joins TRBV2 to TRBJ1-4; unclear D gene. Germline assignment: CDR1 SNHLY and CDR2 FYNNEI. This CDR3 comprises 12 residues. Deletions cut 4 bases from V and 8 bases from J, with 8 bases between. The CDR3, as DNA: TGTGCCAGCAGTGCGACTGGGGAAAAACTGTTTTTT. Translating gives CASSATGEKLFF.

The chain links TRBV30 to TRBJ2-7, with 8 bases matching TRBD2. Germline-derived CDR1 and CDR2 are GTSNPN and SVGIG (reference sequence). V lost 3 bases, J lost 0 bases, and 7 bases stayed unmatched. The CDR3 covers 15 residues. CDR3 DNA sequence: TGTGCCTGGAGCCCCGGGGGGGCGGGCTCCTACGAGCAGTACTTC. It yields the protein CAWSPGGAGSYEQYF.